These 8 T cell receptor beta chains were sequenced from one sample in a study of blood T cell repertoires in COVID-19. Here immunoSEQ multiplex PCR was the method, and the copy in TCRdb shows in-frame clones only, minus some. The sample lists roughly 210,000 clones; 88% were seen once. Sequencing was carried out using peripheral blood. All receptors derive from a man aged 70 or older with acute or convalescent COVID-19.

CDR3: CASSTGTGPYEQYF. CDR3 nucleotide sequence: TGTGCCAGTAGTACCGGGACAGGGCCCTACGAGCAGTACTTC. This chain uses TRBV19 with TRBJ2-7, with TRBD1 identical over 9 bases. The germline gives CDR1 LNHDA, CDR2 SQIVND (reference sequence). With 4 bases clipped from V and 2 bases from J, the junction kept 3 bases outside the gene matches. CDR3 length: 14 residues.

The J gene is TRBJ1-2, the V gene TRBV5-6, with D possibly being TRBD1 (6 bases). The CDR3 spans 14 residues. The germline CDR1 and CDR2 sequences are SGHDT and YYEEEE. V lost 4 bases and J lost 4, with 14 bases in between. The CDR3 sequence is CASSEGVGLYGYTF. The CDR3 DNA sequence: TGTGCCAGCAGCGAGGGGGTAGGGCTCTATGGCTACACCTTC. Complete variable domain (other parts from reference TRBV5-6 and TRBJ1-2): DAGVTQSPTHLIKTRGQQVTLRCSPKSGHDTVSWYQQALGQGPQFIFQYYEEEERQRGNFPDRFSGHQFPNYSSELNVNALLLGDSALYLCASSEGVGLYGYTFGSGTRLTVV.

This chain joins TRBV6-5 and TRBJ2-3, with TRBD2 identical over 7 bases. The junction had 2 bases not matched to a gene; V was cut back by 2 bases and J by 0 bases. This CDR3 is 15 amino acids long. In germline, CDR1 is MNHEY, CDR2 SVGAGI. The CDR3 here is CASSYTSVSTDTQYF. In DNA, the CDR3 is TGTGCCAGCAGTTACACTAGCGTGAGCACAGATACGCAGTATTTT.

The chain joins TRBV3-1 (or the pseudogene TRBV3-2) to TRBJ1-5; TRBD1 is a possible D gene (5 bases). This CDR3 is 16 amino acids long. Per germline, CDR1 LGHDT and CDR2 YNNKEL (reference sequence). Trimming removed 2 bases from V and 9 bases from J, with 20 bases in between. The CDR3 sequence: CASSQSGQGDGRPQHF. The CDR3 coding sequence is TGTGCCAGCAGCCAATCCGGGCAGGGCGACGGGCGGCCCCAGCATTTT.

V gene TRBV12-3 or TRBV12-4 combines with J gene TRBJ2-2; no definite D call. There are 13 residues in the CDR3. With 1 base removed from V and 9 bases from J, the gap between germline ends came to 9 bases. CDR3 protein: CASSLGLYRELFF. CDR3 DNA: TGTGCCAGCAGTTTAGGACTCTACCGGGAGCTGTTTTTT.

The chain employs TRBV5-8 and TRBJ2-5; TRBD1 agrees at 7 bases. This CDR3 contains 14 residues. The germline V gene has CDR1 SGHTS and CDR2 YDEGEE. V shed 2 bases, J shed 9 bases, and the junction held 10 bases outside the gene matches. The CDR3 loop reads CASSFGQAARAQYF. The CDR3 DNA reads TGTGCCAGCAGCTTCGGACAGGCCGCGAGGGCCCAGTACTTC.

The V call is TRBV5-1, the J call TRBJ1-1; no clear D gene. Germline CDR1 SGHRS, CDR2 YFSETQ. The ends were cut back, 4 bases at V and 0 bases at J, with 16 bases in the middle. The CDR3 spans 16 residues. The CDR3 sequence is CASSLSFDTLNTEAFF. The CDR3 DNA follows: TGCGCCAGCAGCCTTAGTTTTGACACCTTGAACACTGAAGCTTTCTTT.

The rearrangement uses TRBV5-1 and TRBJ2-4; 8 nucleotides line up with TRBD2. The CDR3 runs to 15 residues. With V trimmed by 2 bases and J by 4 bases, 5 bases remained unmatched. The V gene's germline CDR1 is SGHRS and CDR2 YFSETQ. The CDR3 is CASSLGGGRKNIQYF. The CDR3 region has the DNA TGCGCCAGCAGCTTAGGCGGGGGGCGGAAAAACATTCAGTACTTC.